Below, 6 T cell receptor beta chains from the same sample are listed, as sequenced in a study of vaccination effects on CD4 cells after COVID-19. CD4+ T cells specific for antigen were expanded with viral peptide pools by the ViraFEST assay before sequencing. Cells that had been cultured for less than 13 days were the source of isolated CD4+ T cells. Convalescent patients had PCR-confirmed SARS-CoV-2 infection between March and December 2020. Using immunoSEQ multiplex PCR, the repertoire was profiled, and TCRdb retains in-frame clones only, with some absent. The sample has approximately 40,000 clones; 73% are singletons. For these TCRs, the target antigens are not known. Sample: CD4+ T cells from PBMCs cultured with a peptide pool, taken before COVID-19 vaccination. Receptors originate from a human donor who had a prior SARS-CoV-2 infection.

The chain combines TRBV7-9 with TRBJ2-3; D possibly corresponds to TRBD2 (7 bases). This CDR3 has 14 amino acids. V lost 6 bases and J lost 5, with 15 bases in between. Germline-derived CDR1 and CDR2 are SEHNR and FQNEAQ (reference sequence). In DNA, the CDR3 is TGTGCCAGCAGACTTACGGGGGGCCTAGATACGCAGTATTTT. Translation: CASRLTGGLDTQYF.

This clone was detected a few times. CDR3 bases: TGTGCCAGCAGCGTAGGGGGCGACGAGCAGTACTTC. This codes for CASSVGGDEQYF. V is TRBV9 and J is TRBJ2-7; tentatively, D is TRBD1 (5 bases). This CDR3 spans 12 amino acids. Germline V gene lookup returns CDR1 SGDLS and CDR2 YYNGEE. The V and J ends lost 0 bases and 5 bases respectively, with 6 bases between them.

This chain connects TRBV5-6 to TRBJ2-1; D perhaps matches TRBD1 (5 bases). The germline gives CDR1 SGHDT, CDR2 YYEEEE. This CDR3 region has 13 residues. V was cut by 1 base and J by 7 bases, with 9 bases left in between. CDR3 sequence: CASSLSDRNEQFF. CDR3 DNA sequence: TGTGCCAGCAGCTTGTCCGACAGAAATGAGCAGTTCTTC.

This chain joins TRBV7-2 and TRBJ2-7; tentatively, D is TRBD2 (5 bases). Germline CDR1 and CDR2: SGHTA and FQGNSA. The CDR3 consists of 13 residues. V lost 5 bases to trimming and J lost 11 bases, with 19 bases between them. CDR3: CASSLRGLAKKYF. CDR3 bases: TGTGCCAGCAGCCTACGGGGTCTAGCCAAAAAGTACTTC.

The V and J genes are TRBV3-1 (or the pseudogene TRBV3-2) and TRBJ2-7; D not resolved. The CDR3 extends over 13 amino acids. V lost 2 bases and J lost 0, with 5 bases in between. Germline values: CDR1 LGHDT, CDR2 YNNKEL (reference sequence). The CDR3 bases are TGTGCCAGCAGCCAATTCAACTCCTACGAGCAGTACTTC. Translated, it gives CASSQFNSYEQYF.

The gene calls are TRBV18 and TRBJ2-3; TRBD1 agrees at 11 bases. The CDR3 has 17 residues. CDR1 is KGHSH, CDR2 LQKENI, per germline. V lost 1 base and J lost 5; bases outside the gene matches: 8. CDR3 DNA sequence: TGTGCCAGCTCACCACAAGCCGGGACAGGGGGTAAAGATACGCAGTATTTT. The encoded protein is CASSPQAGTGGKDTQYF.